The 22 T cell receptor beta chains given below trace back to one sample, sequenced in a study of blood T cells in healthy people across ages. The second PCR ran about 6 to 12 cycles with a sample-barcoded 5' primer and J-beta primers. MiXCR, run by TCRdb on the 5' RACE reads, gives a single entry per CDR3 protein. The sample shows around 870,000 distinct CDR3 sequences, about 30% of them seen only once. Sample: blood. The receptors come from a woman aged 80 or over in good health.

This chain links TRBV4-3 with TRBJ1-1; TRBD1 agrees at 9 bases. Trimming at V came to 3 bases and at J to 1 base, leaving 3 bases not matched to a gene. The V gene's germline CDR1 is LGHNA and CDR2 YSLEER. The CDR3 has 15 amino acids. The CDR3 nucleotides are TGCGCCAGCAGCCACGGGGACAGGGCGAACACTGAAGCTTTCTTT. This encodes CASSHGDRANTEAFF.

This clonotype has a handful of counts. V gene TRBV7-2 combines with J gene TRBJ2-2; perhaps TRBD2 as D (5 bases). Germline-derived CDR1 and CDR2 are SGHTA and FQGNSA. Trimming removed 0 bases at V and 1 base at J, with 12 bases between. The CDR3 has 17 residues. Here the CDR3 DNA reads TGTGCCAGCAGCTTAGCTCTAGGCCGGGGGAACACCGGGGAGCTGTTTTTT. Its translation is CASSLALGRGNTGELFF.

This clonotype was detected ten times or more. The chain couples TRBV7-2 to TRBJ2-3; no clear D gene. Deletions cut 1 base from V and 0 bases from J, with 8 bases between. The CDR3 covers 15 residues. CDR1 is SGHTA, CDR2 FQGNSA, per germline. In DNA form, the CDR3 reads TGTGCCAGCAGCTTAGACTCCAGCAGCACAGATACGCAGTATTTT. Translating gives CASSLDSSSTDTQYF. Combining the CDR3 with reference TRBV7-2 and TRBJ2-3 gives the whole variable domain GAGVSQSPSNKVTEKGKDVELRCDPISGHTALYWYRQSLGQGLEFLIYFQGNSAPDKSGLPSDRFSAERTGGSVSTLTIQRTQQEDSAVYLCASSLDSSSTDTQYFGPGTRLTVL.

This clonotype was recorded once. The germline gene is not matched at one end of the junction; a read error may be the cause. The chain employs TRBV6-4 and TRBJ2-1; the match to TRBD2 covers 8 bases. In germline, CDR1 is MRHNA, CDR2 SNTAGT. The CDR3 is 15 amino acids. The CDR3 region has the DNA TGTACCAGCAGTGCGTTAGCGGGGAACTACAATGAGCAGTTCTTC. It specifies CTSSALAGNYNEQFF.

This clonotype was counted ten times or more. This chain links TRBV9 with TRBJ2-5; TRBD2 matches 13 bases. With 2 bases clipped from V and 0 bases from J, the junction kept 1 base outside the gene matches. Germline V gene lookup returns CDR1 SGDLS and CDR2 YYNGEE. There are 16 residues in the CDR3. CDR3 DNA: TGTGCCAGCAGCGTGACTAGCGGGGGGTACCAAGAGACCCAGTACTTC. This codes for CASSVTSGGYQETQYF.

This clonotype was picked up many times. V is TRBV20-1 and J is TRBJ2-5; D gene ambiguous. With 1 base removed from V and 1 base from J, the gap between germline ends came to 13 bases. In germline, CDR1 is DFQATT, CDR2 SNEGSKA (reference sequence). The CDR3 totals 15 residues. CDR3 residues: CSARAPDILQETQYF. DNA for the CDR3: TGCAGTGCTAGAGCCCCCGACATACTCCAAGAGACCCAGTACTTC.

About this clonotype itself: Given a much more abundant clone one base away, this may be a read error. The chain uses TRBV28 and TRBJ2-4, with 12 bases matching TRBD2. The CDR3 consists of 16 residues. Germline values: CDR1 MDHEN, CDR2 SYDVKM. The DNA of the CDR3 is TGTGCCAGCAGTTTCCCGACTAGCGGGGGTACGAAGACCCAGAACTTC. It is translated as CASSFPTSGGTKTQNF. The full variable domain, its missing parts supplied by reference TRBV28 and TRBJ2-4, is DVKVTQSSRYLVKRTGEKVFLECVQDMDHENMFWYRQDPGLGLRLIYFSYDVKMKEKGDIPEGYSVSREKKERFSLILESASTNQTSMYLCASSFPTSGGTKTQNFGAGTRLSVL.

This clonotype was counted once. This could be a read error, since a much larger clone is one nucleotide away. The CDR3 sequence: CASSHSPQGYEQFF. The CDR3 nucleotides are TGTGCCAGCAGTCACAGCCCACAGGGATATGAGCAGTTCTTC. The gene calls are TRBV6-5 and TRBJ2-1, with D possibly matching TRBD1 (6 bases). V shed 5 bases and J shed 8 bases, with 16 bases lying between them. CDR1 and CDR2 (germline): MNHEY, SVGAGI. This CDR3 spans 14 amino acids.

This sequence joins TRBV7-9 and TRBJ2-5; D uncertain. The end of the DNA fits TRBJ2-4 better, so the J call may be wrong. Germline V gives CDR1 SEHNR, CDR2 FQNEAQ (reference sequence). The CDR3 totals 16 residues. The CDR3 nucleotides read TGTGCCAGCAGCTTAGACGGCCAGATAGTCGAAAACATTCAGTACTTC. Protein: CASSLDGQIVENIQYF.

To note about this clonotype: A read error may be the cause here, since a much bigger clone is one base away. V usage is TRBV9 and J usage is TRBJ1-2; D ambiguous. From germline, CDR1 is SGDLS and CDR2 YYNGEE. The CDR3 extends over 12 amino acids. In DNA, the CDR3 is TGTACCAGCAGCCCTCGCCTCTATGGCTACACCTTC. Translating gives CTSSPRLYGYTF.

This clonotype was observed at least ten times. The DNA of the CDR3 is TGTGCCAGCAGCTTCCGGGGCACCTACAATGAGCAGTTCTTC. Translation: CASSFRGTYNEQFF. The chain employs TRBV7-9 and TRBJ2-1, with D perhaps being TRBD1 or TRBD2 (5 bases each). Germline V gives CDR1 SEHNR, CDR2 FQNEAQ (reference sequence). With 3 bases removed from V and 2 bases from J, the gap between germline ends came to 8 bases. This CDR3 comprises 14 residues. Complete variable domain (other parts from reference TRBV7-9 and TRBJ2-1): DTGVSQNPRHKITKRGQNVTFRCDPISEHNRLYWYRQTLGQGPEFLTYFQNEAQLEKSRLLSDRFSAERPKGSFSTLEIQRTEQGDSAMYLCASSFRGTYNEQFFGPGTRLTVL.

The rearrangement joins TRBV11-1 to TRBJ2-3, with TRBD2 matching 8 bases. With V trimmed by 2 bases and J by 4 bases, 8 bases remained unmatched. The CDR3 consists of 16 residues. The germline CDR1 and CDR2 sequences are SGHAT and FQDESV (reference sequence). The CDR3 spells CASSLSGGHEADTQYF. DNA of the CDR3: TGTGCCAGCAGCTTATCGGGGGGGCATGAGGCAGATACGCAGTATTTT.

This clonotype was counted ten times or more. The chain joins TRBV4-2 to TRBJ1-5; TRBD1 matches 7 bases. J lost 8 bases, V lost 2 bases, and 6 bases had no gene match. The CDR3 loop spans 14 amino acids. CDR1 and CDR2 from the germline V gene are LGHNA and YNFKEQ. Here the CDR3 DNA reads TGTGCCAGCAGCCAAAACAGGGGAGGAGAGCCCCAGCATTTT. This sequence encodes CASSQNRGGEPQHF.

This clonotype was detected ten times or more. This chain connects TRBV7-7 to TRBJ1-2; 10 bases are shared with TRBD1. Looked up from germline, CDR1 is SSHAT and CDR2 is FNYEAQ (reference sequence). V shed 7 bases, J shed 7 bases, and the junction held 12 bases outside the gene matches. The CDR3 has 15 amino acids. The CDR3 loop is CASNSLKTGGGGYTF. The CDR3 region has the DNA TGTGCCAGCAACTCCTTAAAGACAGGGGGCGGTGGCTACACCTTC.

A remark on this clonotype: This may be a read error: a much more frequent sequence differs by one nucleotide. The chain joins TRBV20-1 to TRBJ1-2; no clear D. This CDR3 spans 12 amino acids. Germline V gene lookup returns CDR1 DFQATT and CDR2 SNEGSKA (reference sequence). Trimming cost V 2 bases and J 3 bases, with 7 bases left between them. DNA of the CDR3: TGCAGTGCTAGACAGGCCTACTATGGCTACACCTTC. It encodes CSARQAYYGYTF.

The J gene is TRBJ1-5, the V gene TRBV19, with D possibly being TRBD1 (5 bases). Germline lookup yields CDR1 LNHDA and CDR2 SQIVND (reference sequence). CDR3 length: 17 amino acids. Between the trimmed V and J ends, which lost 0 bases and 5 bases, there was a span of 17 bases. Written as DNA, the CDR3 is TGTGCCAGTAGTATAGACGCCACCGGGACCTTCTATCAGCCCCAGCATTTT. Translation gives CASSIDATGTFYQPQHF.

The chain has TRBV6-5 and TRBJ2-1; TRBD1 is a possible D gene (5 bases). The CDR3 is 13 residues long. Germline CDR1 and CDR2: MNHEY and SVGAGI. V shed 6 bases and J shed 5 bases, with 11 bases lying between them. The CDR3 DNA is TGTGCCAGCAGAAGGGGTATCAACAATGAGCAGTTCTTC. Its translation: CASRRGINNEQFF.

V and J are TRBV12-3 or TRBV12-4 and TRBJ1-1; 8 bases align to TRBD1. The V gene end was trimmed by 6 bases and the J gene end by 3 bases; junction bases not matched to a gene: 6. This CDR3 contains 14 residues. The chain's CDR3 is CASSYGQGYTEAFF. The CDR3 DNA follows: TGTGCCAGCAGCTATGGACAGGGCTACACTGAAGCTTTCTTT.

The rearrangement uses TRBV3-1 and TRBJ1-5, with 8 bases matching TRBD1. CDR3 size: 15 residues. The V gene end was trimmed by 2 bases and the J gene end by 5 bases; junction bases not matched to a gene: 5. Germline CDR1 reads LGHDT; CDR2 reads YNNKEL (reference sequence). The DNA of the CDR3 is TGTGCCAGCAGCCAATCGGACAGGGTCGATCAGCCCCAGCATTTT. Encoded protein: CASSQSDRVDQPQHF.

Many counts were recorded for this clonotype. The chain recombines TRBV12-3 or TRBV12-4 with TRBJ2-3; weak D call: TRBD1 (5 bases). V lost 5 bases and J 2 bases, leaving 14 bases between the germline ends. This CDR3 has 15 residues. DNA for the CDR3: TGTGCCAGCAGTCCGTACAGGTGGGACACAGATACGCAGTATTTT. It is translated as CASSPYRWDTDTQYF.

The CDR3 loop is CASRQLTNEKLFF. DNA for the CDR3: TGTGCCAGTCGACAGTTAACTAATGAAAAACTGTTTTTT. The chain employs TRBV2 and TRBJ1-4; D perhaps matches TRBD1 (5 bases). V dropped 9 bases and J dropped 1 base, with 9 bases sitting between them. This CDR3 has 13 residues. The germline CDR1 and CDR2 sequences are SNHLY and FYNNEI. The full variable domain, in which reference TRBV2 and TRBJ1-4 provide the parts outside the CDR3, is EPEVTQTPSHQVTQMGQEVILRCVPISNHLYFYWYRQILGQKVEFLVSFYNNEISEKSEIFDDQFSVERPDGSNFTLKIRSTKLEDSAMYFCASRQLTNEKLFFGSGTQLSVL.

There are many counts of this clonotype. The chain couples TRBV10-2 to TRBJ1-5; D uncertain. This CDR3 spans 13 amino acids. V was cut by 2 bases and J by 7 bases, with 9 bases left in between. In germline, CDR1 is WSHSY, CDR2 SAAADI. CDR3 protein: CASSEGARQPQHF. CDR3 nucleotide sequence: TGCGCCAGCAGTGAGGGCGCCCGGCAGCCCCAGCATTTT.